The sequence of this T cell receptor (beta chain) was determined in a study of Graves' ophthalmopathy and Graves' hyperthyroidism. The CDR3 is made up of 12 amino acids. With 9 bases removed from V and 6 bases from J, the gap between germline ends came to 14 bases. The germline V gene has CDR1 LNHDA and CDR2 SQIVND (reference sequence). TCR beta CDR3 amplification used RNA transcripts. Amplification began with first-round RT-PCR using HTBI primers, then second-round multiplex PCR was performed. TCRdb re-called the multiplex PCR reads through MiXCR, storing one row per CDR3 protein. Here the sample spans approximately 210,000 distinct CDR3 sequences, 25% to 30% being singletons.

The chain couples TRBV19 to TRBJ1-1; the D gene is possibly TRBD1 (5 bases). This TCR was recovered from a man in his fifties with Graves' ophthalmopathy. Sequences were obtained from peripheral blood. The CDR3 is CASIAQGSEAFF. The CDR3 bases are TGTGCCAGCATCGCTCAGGGTTCTGAAGCTTTCTTT.